The sequence of this T cell receptor (beta chain) was determined in a study of CD8 T cells in Susac syndrome. Broader study findings: It was acknowledged in the study that its TCR sequencing and HLA analysis involved a relatively small number of individuals.

The CDR3 covers 17 residues. The ends were cut back, 2 bases at V and 4 bases at J, with 18 bases in the middle. The germline CDR1 and CDR2 sequences are MDHEN and SYDVKM. The authors carried out high-throughput sequencing of TCR beta. They applied it to CD8+ and CD4+ T cells obtained from blood. Negative isolation yielded the CD8+ and CD4+ T cells, while FACS enriched the TEMRA cells. An amount of RNA that ranged from roughly 0.5 to 1 ug was reverse transcribed with random hexamers. TCRdb re-derived calls from the immunoSEQ multiplex PCR reads in MiXCR, one entry per CDR3 protein. This table holds 140,000 to 150,000 distinct CDR3 sequences, around 95% found once. Comment on this clonotype: Antigen specificity is unknown.

This chain uses TRBV28 with TRBJ1-5; D is unclear. This clonotype was sampled from a human donor with Susac syndrome. The sample taken for sequencing was CD4+ T cells from PBMCs. CDR3 region: CASSLVHIGRANQPQHF. Written as DNA, the CDR3 is TGTGCCAGCAGTTTAGTCCATATCGGTCGGGCAAATCAGCCCCAGCATTTT.